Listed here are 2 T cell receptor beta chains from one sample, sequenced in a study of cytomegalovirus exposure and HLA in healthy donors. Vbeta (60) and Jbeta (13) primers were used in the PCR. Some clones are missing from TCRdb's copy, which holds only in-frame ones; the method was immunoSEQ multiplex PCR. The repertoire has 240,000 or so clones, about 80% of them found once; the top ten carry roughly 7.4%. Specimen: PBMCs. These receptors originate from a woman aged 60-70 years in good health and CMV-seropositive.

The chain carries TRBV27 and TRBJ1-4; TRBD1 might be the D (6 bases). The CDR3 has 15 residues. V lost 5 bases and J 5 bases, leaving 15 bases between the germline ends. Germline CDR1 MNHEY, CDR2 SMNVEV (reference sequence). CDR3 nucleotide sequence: TGTGCCAGCAGTGTTCGTTGGGGGCCAAATGAAAAACTGTTTTTT. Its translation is CASSVRWGPNEKLFF.

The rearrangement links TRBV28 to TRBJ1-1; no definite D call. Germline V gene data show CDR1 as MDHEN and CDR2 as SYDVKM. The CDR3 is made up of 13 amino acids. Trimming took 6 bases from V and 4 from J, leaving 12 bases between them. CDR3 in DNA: TGTGCCAGCAGCCCCTGGGGAGGCACTGAAGCTTTCTTT. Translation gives CASSPWGGTEAFF.